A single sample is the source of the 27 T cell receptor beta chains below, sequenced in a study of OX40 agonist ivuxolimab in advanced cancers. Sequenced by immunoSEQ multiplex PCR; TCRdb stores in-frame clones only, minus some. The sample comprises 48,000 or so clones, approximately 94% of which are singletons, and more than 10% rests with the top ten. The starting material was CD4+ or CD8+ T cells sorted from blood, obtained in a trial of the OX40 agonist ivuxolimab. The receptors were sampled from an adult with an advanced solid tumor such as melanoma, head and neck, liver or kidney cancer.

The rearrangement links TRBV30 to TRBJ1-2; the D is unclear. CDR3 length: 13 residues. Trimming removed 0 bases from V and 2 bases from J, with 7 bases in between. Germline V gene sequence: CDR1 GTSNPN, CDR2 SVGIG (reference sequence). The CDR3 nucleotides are TGTGCCTGGAGTGTGCCCAGGAACTATGGCTACACCTTC. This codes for CAWSVPRNYGYTF.

Here the CDR3 DNA reads TGTGCCAGCAGCTTAGGGGGCACACACTATGGCTACACCTTC. It encodes CASSLGGTHYGYTF. The rearrangement joins TRBV11-2 to TRBJ1-2, with a tentative D call TRBD1 (5 bases). Trimming left V 1 base short and J 3 bases short, with 9 bases between. The germline V gene has CDR1 SGHAT and CDR2 FQNNGV. The CDR3 runs to 14 residues.

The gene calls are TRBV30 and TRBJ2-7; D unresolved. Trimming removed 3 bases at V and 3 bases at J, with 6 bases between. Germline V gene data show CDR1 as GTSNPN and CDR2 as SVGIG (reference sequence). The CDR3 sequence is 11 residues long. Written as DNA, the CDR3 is TGTGCCTGGAGCGGTTACTACGAGCAGTACTTC. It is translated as CAWSGYYEQYF.

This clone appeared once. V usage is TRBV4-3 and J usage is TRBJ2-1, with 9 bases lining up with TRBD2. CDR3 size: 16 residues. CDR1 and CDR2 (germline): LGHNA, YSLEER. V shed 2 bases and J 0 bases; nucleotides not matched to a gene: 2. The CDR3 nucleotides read TGCGCCAGCAGCCAAAAACTAGCGGGCTCCTACAATGAGCAGTTCTTC. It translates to CASSQKLAGSYNEQFF.

This chain's CDR3 is CASSDKLGSNEQFF. The CDR3 nucleotides are TGTGCCAGCAGCGACAAGCTAGGGAGCAATGAGCAGTTCTTC. The gene calls are TRBV14 and TRBJ2-1; maybe TRBD2 (5 bases). CDR3 size: 14 residues. Germline values: CDR1 SGHDN, CDR2 FVKESK. Trimming cost V 5 bases and J 6 bases, with 14 bases left between them.

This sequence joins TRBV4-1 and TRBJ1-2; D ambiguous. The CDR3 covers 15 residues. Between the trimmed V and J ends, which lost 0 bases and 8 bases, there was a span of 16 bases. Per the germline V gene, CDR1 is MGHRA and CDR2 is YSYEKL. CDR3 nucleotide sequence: TGCGCCAGCAGCCAAGATGAAGAGGGATGGGGAGGCTACACCTTC. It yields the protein CASSQDEEGWGGYTF.

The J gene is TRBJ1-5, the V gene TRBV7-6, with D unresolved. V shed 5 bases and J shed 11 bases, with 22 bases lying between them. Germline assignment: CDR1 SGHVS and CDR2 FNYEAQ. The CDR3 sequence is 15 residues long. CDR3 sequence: CASSNNPAGLSAQHF. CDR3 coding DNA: TGTGCCAGCAGCAACAACCCGGCAGGACTATCAGCCCAGCATTTT.

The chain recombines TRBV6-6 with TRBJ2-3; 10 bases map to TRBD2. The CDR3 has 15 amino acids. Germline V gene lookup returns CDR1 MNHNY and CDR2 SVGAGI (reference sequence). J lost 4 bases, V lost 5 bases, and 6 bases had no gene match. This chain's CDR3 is CASSQGLADADTQYF. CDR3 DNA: TGTGCCAGCAGTCAAGGACTAGCGGATGCAGATACGCAGTATTTT.

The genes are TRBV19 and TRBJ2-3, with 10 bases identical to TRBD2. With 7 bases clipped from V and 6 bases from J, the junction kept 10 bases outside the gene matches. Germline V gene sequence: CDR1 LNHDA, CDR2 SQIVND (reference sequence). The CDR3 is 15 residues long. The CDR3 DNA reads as TGTGCCAGTATGTGGACTAGCGGTGCTTTGGATACGCAGTATTTT. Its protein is CASMWTSGALDTQYF.

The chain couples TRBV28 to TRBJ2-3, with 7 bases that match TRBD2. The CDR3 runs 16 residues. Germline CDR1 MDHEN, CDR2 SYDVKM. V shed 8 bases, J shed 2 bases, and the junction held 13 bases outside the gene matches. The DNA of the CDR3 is TGTGCCAGCTCCATGGGAAGCGGGGTAGACACAGATACGCAGTATTTT. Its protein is CASSMGSGVDTDTQYF.

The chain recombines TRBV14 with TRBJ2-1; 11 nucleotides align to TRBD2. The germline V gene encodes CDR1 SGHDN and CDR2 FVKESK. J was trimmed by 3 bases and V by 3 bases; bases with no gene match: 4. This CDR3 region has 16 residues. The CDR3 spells CASSQTSGTYYNEQFF. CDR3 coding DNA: TGTGCCAGCAGCCAGACTAGCGGGACTTACTACAATGAGCAGTTCTTC.

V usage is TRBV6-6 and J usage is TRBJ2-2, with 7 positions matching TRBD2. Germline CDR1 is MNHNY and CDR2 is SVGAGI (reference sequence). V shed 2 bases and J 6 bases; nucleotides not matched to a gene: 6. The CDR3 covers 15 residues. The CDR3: CASSYERGSAGELFF. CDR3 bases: TGTGCCAGCAGTTACGAGCGGGGTTCGGCCGGGGAGCTGTTTTTT.

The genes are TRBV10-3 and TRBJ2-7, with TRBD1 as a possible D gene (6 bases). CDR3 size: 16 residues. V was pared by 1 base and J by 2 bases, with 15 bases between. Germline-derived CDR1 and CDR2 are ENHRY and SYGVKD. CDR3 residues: CAISEWAAGAPYEQYF. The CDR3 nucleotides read TGTGCCATCAGTGAGTGGGCGGCAGGGGCCCCCTACGAGCAGTACTTC.

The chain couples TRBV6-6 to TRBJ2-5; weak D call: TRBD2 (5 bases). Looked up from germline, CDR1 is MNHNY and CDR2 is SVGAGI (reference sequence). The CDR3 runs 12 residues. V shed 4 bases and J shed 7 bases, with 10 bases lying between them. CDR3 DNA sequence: TGTGCCAGCAGTTCCCCGGACTTGACCCAGTACTTC. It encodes CASSSPDLTQYF.

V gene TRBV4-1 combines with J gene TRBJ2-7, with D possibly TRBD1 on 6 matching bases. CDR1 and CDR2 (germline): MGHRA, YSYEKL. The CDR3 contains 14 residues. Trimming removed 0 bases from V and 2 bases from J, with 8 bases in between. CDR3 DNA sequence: TGCGCCAGCAGCCAAGAACAGGGCGCCTACGAGCAGTACTTC. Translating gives CASSQEQGAYEQYF.

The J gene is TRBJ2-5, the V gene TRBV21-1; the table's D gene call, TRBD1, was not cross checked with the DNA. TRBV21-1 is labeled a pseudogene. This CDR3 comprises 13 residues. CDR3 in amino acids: CASSKGQQETQYF. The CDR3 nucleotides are TGTGCCAGCAGCAAAGGACAGCAAGAGACCCAGTACTTC.

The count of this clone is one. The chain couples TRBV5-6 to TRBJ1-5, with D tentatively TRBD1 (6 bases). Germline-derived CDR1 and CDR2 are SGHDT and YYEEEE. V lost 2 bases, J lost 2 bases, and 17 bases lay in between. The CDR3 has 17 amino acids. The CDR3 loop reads CASSLEGGGLGNQPQHF. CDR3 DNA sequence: TGTGCCAGCAGCTTAGAGGGGGGCGGCCTAGGCAATCAGCCCCAGCATTTT.

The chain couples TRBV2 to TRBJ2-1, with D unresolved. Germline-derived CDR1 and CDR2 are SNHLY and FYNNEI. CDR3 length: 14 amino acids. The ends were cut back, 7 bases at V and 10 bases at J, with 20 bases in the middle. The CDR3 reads CASKGTALDPEQFF. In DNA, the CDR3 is TGTGCCAGCAAAGGAACGGCCCTGGATCCCGAGCAGTTCTTC. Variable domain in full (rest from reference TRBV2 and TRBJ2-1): EPEVTQTPSHQVTQMGQEVILRCVPISNHLYFYWYRQILGQKVEFLVSFYNNEISEKSEIFDDQFSVERPDGSNFTLKIRSTKLEDSAMYFCASKGTALDPEQFFGPGTRLTVL.

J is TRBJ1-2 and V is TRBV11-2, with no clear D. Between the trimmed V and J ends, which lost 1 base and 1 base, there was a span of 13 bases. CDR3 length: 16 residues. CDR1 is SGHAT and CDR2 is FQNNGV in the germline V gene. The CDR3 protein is CASSLVGPRDNYGYTF. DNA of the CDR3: TGTGCCAGCAGCTTAGTCGGGCCTCGGGATAACTATGGCTACACCTTC.

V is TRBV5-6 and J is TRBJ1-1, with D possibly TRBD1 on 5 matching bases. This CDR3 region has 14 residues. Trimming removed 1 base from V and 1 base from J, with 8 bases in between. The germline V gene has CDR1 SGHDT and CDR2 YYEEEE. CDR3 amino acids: CASSLRRGNTEAFF. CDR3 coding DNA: TGTGCCAGCAGCTTGAGGAGGGGGAACACTGAAGCTTTCTTT.

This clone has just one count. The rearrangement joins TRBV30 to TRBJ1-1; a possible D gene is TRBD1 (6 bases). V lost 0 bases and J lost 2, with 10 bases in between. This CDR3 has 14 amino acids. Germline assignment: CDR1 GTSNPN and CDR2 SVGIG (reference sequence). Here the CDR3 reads CAWSVAGENTEAFF. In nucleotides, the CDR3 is TGTGCCTGGAGTGTAGCAGGGGAAAACACTGAAGCTTTCTTT.

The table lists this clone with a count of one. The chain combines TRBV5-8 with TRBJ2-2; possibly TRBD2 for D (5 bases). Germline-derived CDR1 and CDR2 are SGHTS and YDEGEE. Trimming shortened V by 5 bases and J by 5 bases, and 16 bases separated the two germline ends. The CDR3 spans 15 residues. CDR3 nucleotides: TGTGCCAGCAGAACTAGAGGGAGTAGGACCGGGGAGCTGTTTTTT. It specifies CASRTRGSRTGELFF.

CDR3 amino acids: CASSDPPTGFYTEAFF. The CDR3 nucleotides read TGTGCCAGCAGTGACCCCCCGACAGGGTTCTACACTGAAGCTTTCTTT. V and J are TRBV6-1 and TRBJ1-1, with 7 bases lining up with TRBD1. The CDR3 length is 16 residues. The ends lost 3 bases at V and 3 bases at J; junction bases unmatched: 10. Per the germline V gene, CDR1 is MNHNS and CDR2 is SASEGT.

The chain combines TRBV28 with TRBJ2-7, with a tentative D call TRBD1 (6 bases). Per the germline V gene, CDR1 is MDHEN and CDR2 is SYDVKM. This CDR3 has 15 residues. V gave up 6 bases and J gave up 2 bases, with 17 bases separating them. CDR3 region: CASSLGHFDPYEQYF. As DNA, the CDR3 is TGTGCCAGCAGCCTGGGACACTTCGATCCCTACGAGCAGTACTTC.

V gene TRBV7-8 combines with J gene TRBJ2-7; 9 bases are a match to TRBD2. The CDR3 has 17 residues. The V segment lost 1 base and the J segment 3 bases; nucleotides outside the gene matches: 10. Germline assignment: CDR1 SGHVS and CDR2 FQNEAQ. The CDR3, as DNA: TGTGCCAGCAGCTTAGGAGCGCTAGCGGGATCACTCTACGAGCAGTACTTC. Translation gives CASSLGALAGSLYEQYF.

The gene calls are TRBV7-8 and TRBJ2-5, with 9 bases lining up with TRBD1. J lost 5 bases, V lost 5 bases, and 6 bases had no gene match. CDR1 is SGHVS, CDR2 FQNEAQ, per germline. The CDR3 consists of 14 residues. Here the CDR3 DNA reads TGTGCCAGCAGCATAACAGGGGGCCCTGAGACCCAGTACTTC. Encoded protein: CASSITGGPETQYF. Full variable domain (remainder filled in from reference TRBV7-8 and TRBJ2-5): GAGVSQSPRYKVAKRGQDVALRCDPISGHVSLFWYQQALGQGPEFLTYFQNEAQLDKSGLPSDRFFAERPEGSVSTLKIQRTQQEDSAVYLCASSITGGPETQYFGPGTRLLVL.

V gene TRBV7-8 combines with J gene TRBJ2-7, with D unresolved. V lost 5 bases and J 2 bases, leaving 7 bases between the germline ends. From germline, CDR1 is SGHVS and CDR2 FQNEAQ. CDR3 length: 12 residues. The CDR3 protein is CASSQDAYEQYF. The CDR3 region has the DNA TGTGCCAGCAGCCAGGACGCCTACGAGCAGTACTTC.